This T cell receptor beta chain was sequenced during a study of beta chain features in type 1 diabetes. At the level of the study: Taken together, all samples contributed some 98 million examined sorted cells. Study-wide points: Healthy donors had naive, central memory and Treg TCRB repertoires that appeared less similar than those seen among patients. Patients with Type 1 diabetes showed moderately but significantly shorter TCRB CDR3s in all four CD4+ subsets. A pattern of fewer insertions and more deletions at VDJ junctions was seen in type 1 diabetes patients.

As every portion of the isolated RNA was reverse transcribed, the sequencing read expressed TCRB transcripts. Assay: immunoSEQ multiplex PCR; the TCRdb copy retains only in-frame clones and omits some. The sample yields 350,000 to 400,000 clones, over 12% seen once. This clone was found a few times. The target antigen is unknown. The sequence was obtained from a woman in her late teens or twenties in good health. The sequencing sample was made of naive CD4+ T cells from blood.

CDR3 in DNA: TGTGCCAGCAGCCAAACTAGCGGATTCAATGAGCAGTTCTTC. It encodes CASSQTSGFNEQFF. The chain combines TRBV4-2 with TRBJ2-1, with 8 bases that match TRBD2. The CDR3 length is 14 residues. The ends lost 2 bases at V and 6 bases at J; junction bases unmatched: 3. Germline assignment: CDR1 LGHNA and CDR2 YNFKEQ.